Detailed here is one T cell receptor beta chain. Its matching antigen is unknown. The data were obtained in a study of T cell responses to AZD1222 COVID-19 vaccine. Generated by immunoSEQ multiplex PCR, the TCRdb table keeps only in-frame clones and is missing some. The sample lists around 96,000 clones; under 95% were seen once. Regarding the study as a whole: Mostly white British, mostly female donors; authors suggested clonal diversity may be underestimated.

CDR1 is KGHDR and CDR2 is SFDVKD in the germline V gene. Trimming stripped 4 bases from V and 5 bases from J, with 16 bases between. CDR3 length: 16 amino acids. This receptor was taken from an adult who received the AZD1222 COVID-19 vaccine. V gene TRBV24-1 combines with J gene TRBJ2-2, with D possibly TRBD2 on 5 matching bases. The sequences come from peripheral blood, collected 28 days after the second AZD1222 dose. Here the CDR3 reads CATSDPGRGLTGELFF. In DNA, the CDR3 is TGTGCCACCAGTGACCCTGGGAGAGGGTTGACCGGGGAGCTGTTTTTT.